Detailed here is one TCR beta chain. Its specificity is unknown. These data come from a study of cytomegalovirus exposure and HLA in healthy donors. The primer mix had 60 Vbeta and 13 Jbeta primers. The protocol was immunoSEQ multiplex PCR, while the TCRdb copy is restricted to in-frame clones and leaves out a portion. The sample consists of some 120,000 clones, around 80% of them appearing once. Whole-study results and caveats: HLA allele associations emerged for roughly 17,000 TCR beta sequences in a later analysis, at 0.05 false discovery rate. With high specificity and sensitivity, the classifier reportedly diagnosed cytomegalovirus status. Further analysis, carried out later, found HLA-associated TCR beta chains more clonally expanded than equally common other chains. Confirmation in vitro established that a few CMV-associated chains were specific for CMV antigens.

The V and J ends lost 0 bases and 7 bases respectively, with 9 bases between them. CDR3 length: 13 amino acids. CDR1 and CDR2 from the germline V gene are LGHNA and YNFKEQ. The specimen sequenced was PBMCs. The receptor was derived from a human donor in good health. The chain carries TRBV4-2 and TRBJ1-2; no clear D gene. CDR3 in DNA: TGTGCCAGCAGCCAAGATCTGGCCGCTGGCTACACCTTC. This encodes CASSQDLAAGYTF.